The present T cell receptor (beta chain) was sequenced within a study of blood T cell repertoires in COVID-19. Study-level information: Acute and convalescent COVID-19 specimens originated in the United States, Italy and Spain.

Measured with immunoSEQ multiplex PCR; TCRdb has only the in-frame clones, and not every one. The table shows hundreds of thousands of clones, with roughly 84% occurring only once. This clone came up a few times. CDR3 size: 15 residues. The V and J ends lost 5 bases and 6 bases respectively, with 17 bases between them. CDR1 and CDR2 (germline): MNHEY, SVGEGT. This sequence originates from a woman older than 75 with acute or convalescent COVID-19. The sample consisted of peripheral blood. The chain has TRBV6-2 or TRBV6-3 and TRBJ1-5; D perhaps matches TRBD1 (5 bases). The CDR3 loop is CASSGSRWGGQPQHF. DNA for the CDR3: TGTGCCAGCAGTGGAAGCAGGTGGGGGGGTCAGCCCCAGCATTTT.